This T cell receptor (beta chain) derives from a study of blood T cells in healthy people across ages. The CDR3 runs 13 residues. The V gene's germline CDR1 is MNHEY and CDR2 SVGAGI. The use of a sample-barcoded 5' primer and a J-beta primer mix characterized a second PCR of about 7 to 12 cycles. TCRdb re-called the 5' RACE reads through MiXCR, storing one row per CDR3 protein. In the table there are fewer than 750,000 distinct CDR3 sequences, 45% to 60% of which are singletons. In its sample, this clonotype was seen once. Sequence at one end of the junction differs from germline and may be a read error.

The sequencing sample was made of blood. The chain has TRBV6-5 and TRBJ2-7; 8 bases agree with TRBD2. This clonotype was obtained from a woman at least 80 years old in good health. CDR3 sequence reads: CASRAGVDCEQYF. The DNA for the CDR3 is TGCGCCAGCCGAGCGGGGGTCGACTGCGAGCAGTACTTC.